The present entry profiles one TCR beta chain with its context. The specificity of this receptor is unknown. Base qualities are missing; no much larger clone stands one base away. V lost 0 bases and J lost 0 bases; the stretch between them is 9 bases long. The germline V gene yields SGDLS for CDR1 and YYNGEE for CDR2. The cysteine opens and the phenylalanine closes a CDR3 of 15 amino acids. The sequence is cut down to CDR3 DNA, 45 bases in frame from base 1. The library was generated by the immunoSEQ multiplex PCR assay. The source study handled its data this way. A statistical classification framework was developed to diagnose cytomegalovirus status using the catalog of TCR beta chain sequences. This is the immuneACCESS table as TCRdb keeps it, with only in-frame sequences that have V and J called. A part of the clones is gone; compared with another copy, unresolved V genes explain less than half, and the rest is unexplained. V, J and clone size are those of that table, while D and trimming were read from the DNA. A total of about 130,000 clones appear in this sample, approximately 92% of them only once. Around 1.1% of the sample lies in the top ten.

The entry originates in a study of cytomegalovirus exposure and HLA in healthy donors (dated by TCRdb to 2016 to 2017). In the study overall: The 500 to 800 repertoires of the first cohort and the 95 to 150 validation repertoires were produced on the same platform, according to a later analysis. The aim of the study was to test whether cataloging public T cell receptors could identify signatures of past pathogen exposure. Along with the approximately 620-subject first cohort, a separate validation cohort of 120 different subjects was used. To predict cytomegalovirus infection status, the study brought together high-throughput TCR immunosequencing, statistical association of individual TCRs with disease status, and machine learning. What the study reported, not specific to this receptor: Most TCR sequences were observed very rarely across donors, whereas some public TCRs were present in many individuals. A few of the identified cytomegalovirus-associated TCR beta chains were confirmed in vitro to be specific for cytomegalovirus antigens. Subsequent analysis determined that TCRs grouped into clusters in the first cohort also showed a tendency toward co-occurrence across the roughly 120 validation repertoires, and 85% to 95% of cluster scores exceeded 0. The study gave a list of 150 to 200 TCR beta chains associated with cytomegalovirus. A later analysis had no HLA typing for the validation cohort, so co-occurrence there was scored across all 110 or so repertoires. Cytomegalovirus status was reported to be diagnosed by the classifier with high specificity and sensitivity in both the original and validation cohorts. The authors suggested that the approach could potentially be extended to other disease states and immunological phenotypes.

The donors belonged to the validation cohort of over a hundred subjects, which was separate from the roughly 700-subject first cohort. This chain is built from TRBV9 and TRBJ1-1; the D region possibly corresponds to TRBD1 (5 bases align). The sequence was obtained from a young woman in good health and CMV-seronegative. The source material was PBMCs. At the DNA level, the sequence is TGTGCCAGCAGCGTAGGGGGCCCAATGAACACTGAAGCTTTCTTT. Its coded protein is CASSVGGPMNTEAFF.